The 27 T cell receptor beta chains listed next were all sequenced from one sample in a study of tumor-infiltrating lymphocytes in primary liver carcinoma. Priming with a constant-region primer yielded TCR beta cDNA from about 480 ng total RNA. For TCR beta, libraries were produced by three nested multiplex PCR rounds using slightly modified ARM-PCR. For 10 cycles apiece, the opening two PCR rounds ran with TRBV1-TRBV30 forward primers and a C-beta reverse primer. TCRdb independently ran MiXCR on the multiplex PCR reads; one entry per CDR3 protein. Of around 100,000 distinct CDR3 sequences detected, around two thirds appear once; the ten largest clones hold 9.5% to 15%. Co-extraction yielded RNA and DNA from around 20-30 mg of unsorted bulk tissue. The sequenced material came from liver tumor tissue from sampling region 2. Subset here: tumor region T2, inferior pole. These receptor sequences come from an older woman with primary liver carcinoma and hepatitis B virus infection.

The chain carries TRBV5-6 and TRBJ2-1; D may be TRBD2 (5 bases). The CDR3 length is 15 residues. Trimming pared 4 bases from V and 2 bases from J, leaving 13 bases between. Germline-derived CDR1 and CDR2 are SGHDT and YYEEEE. CDR3 region: CASSLIERPYNEQFF. In nucleotides, the CDR3 is TGTGCCAGCAGCCTGATAGAGCGGCCCTACAATGAGCAGTTCTTC.

Of note for this clonotype: One end of the junction varies from germline; a read error may be responsible. This chain links TRBV12-3 or TRBV12-4 with TRBJ2-7, with unresolved D. The CDR3 is 13 residues long. The CDR3 DNA sequence: TGTGCCAGCAGTAAGAGACATGCCTACGAGCAGCATTTC. This translates into CASSKRHAYEQHF.

This clonotype has a count of ten or more. In DNA form, the CDR3 reads TGTGCCAGCAGCTTGATCCAGGGGGCTGATGGCTACACCTTC. The encoded protein is CASSLIQGADGYTF. This chain connects TRBV7-9 to TRBJ1-2; 8 positions agree with TRBD1. This CDR3 region has 14 residues. The junction had 6 bases not matched to a gene; V was cut back by 3 bases and J by 6 bases. CDR1 and CDR2 from the germline V gene are SEHNR and FQNEAQ (reference sequence).

This clonotype was seen repeatedly, ten times or more. CDR3 DNA sequence: TGTGCCAGCAGCCTCACCCCGAGGGGGCAGAATGAAAAACTGTTTTTT. It specifies CASSLTPRGQNEKLFF. The chain couples TRBV7-8 to TRBJ1-4, with 7 bases matching TRBD1. The CDR3 extends over 16 amino acids. Germline CDR1 reads SGHVS; CDR2 reads FQNEAQ. The trim removed 5 bases at V and 5 bases at J, leaving 11 bases unmatched. The complete variable domain, with remaining parts taken from reference TRBV7-8 and TRBJ1-4, reads GAGVSQSPRYKVAKRGQDVALRCDPISGHVSLFWYQQALGQGPEFLTYFQNEAQLDKSGLPSDRFFAERPEGSVSTLKIQRTQQEDSAVYLCASSLTPRGQNEKLFFGSGTQLSVL.

This CDR3 is CSVVRGLGTEAFF. Written as DNA, the CDR3 is TGCAGCGTTGTAAGGGGGCTGGGTACTGAAGCTTTCTTT. V and J are TRBV29-1 and TRBJ1-1; 7 bases line up with TRBD1. In germline, CDR1 is SQVTM, CDR2 ANQGSEA. V lost 4 bases, J lost 5 bases, and 7 bases stayed unmatched. This CDR3 comprises 13 residues.

This clonotype was recorded at least ten times. V gene TRBV12-3 or TRBV12-4 combines with J gene TRBJ2-2, with a tentative D call TRBD2 (6 bases). The CDR3 runs to 14 residues. Trimming removed 5 bases at V and 3 bases at J, with 10 bases between. In nucleotides, the CDR3 is TGTGCCAGCAGTCTCCGGGACTACACCGGGGAGCTGTTTTTT. It codes for CASSLRDYTGELFF.

The J gene is TRBJ2-4, the V gene TRBV19; D is ambiguous. The CDR3 has 14 residues. The V gene's germline CDR1 is LNHDA and CDR2 SQIVND (reference sequence). Deletions cut 5 bases from V and 2 bases from J, with 10 bases between. This CDR3 is CASSPPGTKNIQYF. The CDR3 DNA follows: TGTGCCAGTAGTCCGCCGGGTACCAAAAACATTCAGTACTTC.

This clonotype appeared many times. In nucleotides, the CDR3 is TGTGCCAGCAGCTACAGATCGGGGGCCATGGACTCTGGAAACACCATATATTTT. This gives the protein CASSYRSGAMDSGNTIYF. The rearrangement joins TRBV11-2 to TRBJ1-3; tentatively, D is TRBD1 (6 bases). Germline values: CDR1 SGHAT, CDR2 FQNNGV. The V gene lost 4 bases and the J gene lost 0 bases, with 19 bases spanning the gap. The CDR3 sequence is 18 residues long.

Note on this clonotype: Given a much more abundant clone one base away, this may be a read error. The chain combines TRBV5-6 with TRBJ1-4, with D hard to call. The CDR3 loop spans 16 amino acids. Germline assignment: CDR1 SGHDT and CDR2 YYEEEE. The CDR3: CTSSLLGNATNEKLFF. The CDR3 bases are TGTACCAGCAGCTTGCTAGGGAATGCAACTAATGAAAAACTGTTTTTT.

Note on this clonotype: One junction end does not reproduce the germline sequence, and a read error may be involved. This rearrangement joins TRBV5-1 to TRBJ2-1; D perhaps matches TRBD2 (6 bases). This CDR3 region has 15 residues. Germline V CDR1 and CDR2: SGHRS, YFSETQ. The CDR3 sequence: CACSLDSGVYNEQFF. CDR3 DNA: TGTGCCTGCAGCCTTGATAGCGGTGTTTACAATGAGCAGTTCTTC.

Ten or more counts support this clonotype. V is TRBV5-1 and J is TRBJ2-1; D remains unclear. Per the germline V gene, CDR1 is SGHRS and CDR2 is YFSETQ. Trimming shortened V by 1 base and J by 8 bases, and 10 bases separated the two germline ends. This CDR3 is 13 amino acids long. The CDR3 DNA reads TGCGCCAGCAGCTTGCCGACTGGGGATGAGCAGTTCTTC. Its protein is CASSLPTGDEQFF. Full variable domain (outside the CDR3, taken from reference TRBV5-1 and TRBJ2-1): KAGVTQTPRYLIKTRGQQVTLSCSPISGHRSVSWYQQTPGQGLQFLFEYFSETQRNKGNFPGRFSGRQFSNSRSEMNVSTLELGDSALYLCASSLPTGDEQFFGPGTRLTVL.

About this clonotype: The junction differs from germline at one of its ends, possibly a read error. The chain joins TRBV7-8 to TRBJ2-2; TRBD2 might be the D (5 bases). The CDR3 contains 12 residues. CDR1 and CDR2 (germline): SGHVS, FQNEAQ. CDR3 nucleotide sequence: TGTGCCAGCAACTTAGAGGTCGGGGAGCCGTTTTTT. It specifies CASNLEVGEPFF.

About this clonotype: Relative to the germline gene, one junction end is altered; a read error may explain this. CDR3 region: CDSSVTGTGTDTQYF. CDR3 nucleotides: TGCGACAGCAGTGTAACAGGGACGGGCACAGATACGCAGTATTTT. The chain joins TRBV10-2 to TRBJ2-3; D might be TRBD1 (6 bases). This CDR3 is 15 amino acids long. In germline, CDR1 is WSHSY, CDR2 SAAADI.

DNA of the CDR3: TGCACCATCAGCCAAGATCAGTGGACAGAATCGGGTGGCTACACCTTC. Its translation is CTISQDQWTESGGYTF. This chain uses TRBV4-1 with TRBJ1-2; D is possibly TRBD1 (6 bases). The CDR3 is 16 residues long. CDR1 is MGHRA, CDR2 YSYEKL, per germline.

This clonotype was seen at least ten times. The chain employs TRBV29-1 and TRBJ1-1; D may be TRBD1 (6 bases). V was pared by 7 bases and J by 1 base, with 10 bases between. CDR3 length: 12 residues. Per the germline V gene, CDR1 is SQVTM and CDR2 is ANQGSEA. The CDR3 region is CSAGAQNTEAFF. CDR3 DNA sequence: TGCAGCGCGGGGGCCCAGAACACTGAAGCTTTCTTT.

On this clonotype itself: Likely a read error: the CDR3 ends without its conserved phenylalanine or tryptophan. V and J are TRBV11-3 and TRBJ2-2, with TRBD2 matching 9 bases. The CDR3 consists of 17 residues. Germline assignment: CDR1 SGHNT and CDR2 YENEEA. The CDR3 spells CASSLGRLAGNTGELFS. As DNA, the CDR3 is TGTGCTAGCAGCTTAGGCAGGCTAGCGGGAAACACTGGGGAGCTGTTTTCT.

A note on this clonotype: Since no conserved phenylalanine or tryptophan closes the CDR3, a read error is the likely cause. J is TRBJ2-7 and V is TRBV11-2; D remains ambiguous. Trimming cost V 6 bases and J 0 bases, with 9 bases left between them. CDR1 is SGHAT, CDR2 FQNNGV, per germline. The CDR3 is 13 amino acids. For the CDR3, the DNA is TGTGCCAGCAGTTACGTCAGCTCCTACGAGCAGTACTTA. It translates to CASSYVSSYEQYL.

There are a few counts of this clonotype. Here the CDR3 omits its conserved ending phenylalanine or tryptophan, so a read error is the likely source. The genes are TRBV11-2 and TRBJ2-3; maybe TRBD2 (6 bases). This CDR3 is built from 17 residues. Germline V gene lookup returns CDR1 SGHAT and CDR2 FQNNGV. Trimming removed 1 base from V and 4 bases from J, with 18 bases in between. DNA for the CDR3: TGTGCCAGCAGCTTAGGGGGACTGACATACACGTCAGATACGCAGTATTCT. This translates into CASSLGGLTYTSDTQYS.

Comments on this clonotype: One end of the junction varies from germline; a read error may be responsible. The V and J genes are TRBV6-5 and TRBJ2-3; 8 bases match TRBD2. From germline, CDR1 is MNHEY and CDR2 SVGAGI. The CDR3 length is 17 residues. CDR3 DNA: TGTACCAGCAGCCGACTAGCGCCGATTGGGGGCACAGATGCGCAGTATTTT. Amino acid sequence: CTSSRLAPIGGTDAQYF.

Only one count was recorded for this clonotype. Sequence at one end of the junction differs from germline and may be a read error. V usage is TRBV28 and J usage is TRBJ2-5; no reliable D call. The CDR3 covers 11 residues. Germline assignment: CDR1 MDHEN and CDR2 SYDVKM. CDR3 sequence reads: CANSLRETQYF. The CDR3 region has the DNA TGTGCCAACAGTTTACGAGAGACCCAGTACTTC.

This clonotype appeared many times. The chain couples TRBV7-9 to TRBJ1-4; 7 positions match TRBD1. V lost 5 bases to trimming and J lost 0 bases; unmatched junction nucleotides: 9. This CDR3 is 17 amino acids long. Germline assignment: CDR1 SEHNR and CDR2 FQNEAQ (reference sequence). This CDR3 is CASSHLDTGATNEKLFF. The CDR3, as DNA: TGTGCCAGCAGCCATCTCGATACAGGGGCAACTAATGAAAAACTGTTTTTT.

As for this clonotype: No conserved phenylalanine or tryptophan is present at the end of the CDR3, so a read error is the likely explanation. The V gene is TRBV4-2, the J gene TRBJ2-7; D ambiguous. Per germline, CDR1 LGHNA and CDR2 YNFKEQ. This CDR3 region has 16 residues. In DNA form, the CDR3 reads TGTGCCAGCAGCCAGTCCCAGAGGAAGGCTACCTACGAACAGTACTTA. Translating it yields CASSQSQRKATYEQYL.

In its sample, this clonotype was seen many times. V gene TRBV6-6 combines with J gene TRBJ2-1; 14 nucleotides agree with TRBD2. There are 17 residues in the CDR3. V gave up 5 bases and J gave up 8 bases; unmatched junction bases: 11. Germline CDR1 reads MNHNY; CDR2 reads SVGAGI (reference sequence). The CDR3 nucleotides read TGTGCCAGCAGTGCCGGGACTAGCGGGAGCTGGGTCGATGAGCAGTTCTTC. It is translated as CASSAGTSGSWVDEQFF.

The V and J genes are TRBV14 and TRBJ2-7; tentatively, D is TRBD2 (6 bases). V was pared by 4 bases and J by 7 bases, with 20 bases between. Germline lookup yields CDR1 SGHDN and CDR2 FVKESK. The CDR3 is 15 amino acids. DNA of the CDR3: TGTGCCAGCAGCCCGCCGCTAGCGAGAAAGGAAGAGCAGTACTTC. Its protein product is CASSPPLARKEEQYF.

This clonotype came up many times. The V gene is TRBV5-5, the J gene TRBJ1-1; tentative D call: TRBD1 (6 bases). The CDR3 totals 13 residues. V was cut by 2 bases and J by 5 bases, with 10 bases left in between. CDR1 is SGHKS, CDR2 YYEKEE, per germline (reference sequence). Written as DNA, the CDR3 is TGTGCCAGCAGCTTTTCTGGACAGACTGAAGCTTTCTTT. This codes for CASSFSGQTEAFF.

This clonotype was seen only a few times. One end of the junction varies from germline; a read error may be responsible. V gene TRBV11-2 combines with J gene TRBJ2-1; D unresolved. Germline CDR1 is SGHAT and CDR2 is FQNNGV. The CDR3 runs to 13 residues. The CDR3 is CASSLALRAEQFF. Written as DNA, the CDR3 is TGCGCCAGCAGCTTGGCACTTAGGGCTGAGCAGTTCTTC.

This clonotype is medium-sized (0.01 to 0.1%) by share. The chain uses TRBV11-2 and TRBJ2-2; D gene uncertain. The CDR3 spans 13 residues. V was pared by 0 bases and J by 5 bases, with 4 bases between. Per the germline V gene, CDR1 is SGHAT and CDR2 is FQNNGV. Written as DNA, the CDR3 is TGTGCCAGCAGCTTAGAGGGGACCGGGGAGCTGTTTTTT. As protein: CASSLEGTGELFF.